The 18 T cell receptor beta chains presented below share a single source sample, sequenced in a study of PD-1 blockade in classical Hodgkin lymphoma. This table comes from immunoSEQ multiplex PCR, and its TCRdb copy is limited to in-frame clones, with some not included. The sample carries tens of thousands of clones, 70% to 80% recorded once. Sample time point: cycle 4 day 1 (C4D1), after five to seven weeks of nivolumab. Each of the patients experienced relapse following autologous stem cell transplantation, and their brentuximab vedotin exposure differed. Sequenced material: peripheral blood mononuclear cells (PBMCs), taken before the fourth cycle of nivolumab. These receptors came from a human donor with classical Hodgkin lymphoma.

This clone has a handful of counts. The chain links TRBV28 to TRBJ1-2; the D is unclear. The V gene lost 6 bases and the J gene lost 8 bases, with 19 bases spanning the gap. The germline V gene encodes CDR1 MDHEN and CDR2 SYDVKM. This CDR3 has 14 residues. In DNA form, the CDR3 reads TGTGCCAGCAGCCGTGACACCCTGTGGCGGGGCTACACCTTC. Amino acids: CASSRDTLWRGYTF.

This clone was counted between two and nine times. The chain combines TRBV7-2 with TRBJ2-1; 9 nucleotides match TRBD1. Germline loops: CDR1 SGHTA, CDR2 FQGNSA. After removal of 2 bases from V and 3 bases from J, the junction contained 2 bases not matched to a gene. The CDR3 is made up of 15 amino acids. DNA of the CDR3: TGTGCCAGCAGCTTAAACAGGGGGCTCTACAATGAGCAGTTCTTC. It specifies CASSLNRGLYNEQFF.

This sequence joins TRBV21-1 and TRBJ2-7; the table assigns TRBD1, which was not confirmed against the DNA. TRBV21-1 is reported as a pseudogene. CDR3 length: 14 residues. Here the CDR3 reads CASSKARPGKEQYF. DNA for the CDR3: TGTGCCAGCAGCAAAGCTCGGCCAGGGAAGGAGCAGTACTTC.

This rearrangement joins TRBV30 to TRBJ2-5, with TRBD1 matching 7 bases. V lost 4 bases and J lost 5; bases outside the gene matches: 1. CDR3 length: 11 residues. Germline values: CDR1 GTSNPN, CDR2 SVGIG (reference sequence). The DNA of the CDR3 is TGTGCCTGGAAACAGGGGGAGACCCAGTACTTC. It specifies CAWKQGETQYF.

V usage is TRBV11-2 and J usage is TRBJ1-3; no clear D gene. The CDR3 loop spans 13 amino acids. The V end was cut by 5 bases, the J end by 11 bases, with 16 bases between. Germline CDR1 and CDR2: SGHAT and FQNNGV. DNA of the CDR3: TGTGCCAGCAGCATAAGGATCGACTCCGCCATATATTTT. Amino acid sequence: CASSIRIDSAIYF.

The chain couples TRBV6-5 to TRBJ2-5; D gene uncertain. The DNA matches TRBJ2-7 better at its end, which makes the J call doubtful. CDR1 and CDR2 from the germline V gene are MNHEY and SVGAGI. This CDR3 region has 13 residues. This CDR3 reads CASSHGRTYEQYF. The CDR3 DNA reads as TGTGCCAGCAGCCATGGACGGACCTACGAGCAGTACTTC.

This clone has only a few counts. The genes are TRBV9 and TRBJ2-3; 7 nucleotides line up with TRBD2. This CDR3 region has 15 residues. Germline V gene data show CDR1 as SGDLS and CDR2 as YYNGEE. V lost 0 bases, J lost 2 bases, and 3 bases stayed unmatched. The CDR3 coding sequence is TGTGCCAGCAGCGTAGCTAGCGGATACACAGATACGCAGTATTTT. As protein: CASSVASGYTDTQYF.

The rearrangement uses TRBV15 and TRBJ2-3; perhaps D is TRBD1 or TRBD2 (5 bases each). Trimming stripped 6 bases from V and 1 base from J, with 17 bases between. Germline CDR1 and CDR2: LNHNV and YYDKDF (reference sequence). The length of the CDR3 is 16 residues. CDR3 sequence (DNA): TGTGCCACCAGGGGTGGGACCGGGACCGGCACAGATACGCAGTATTTT. Translating gives CATRGGTGTGTDTQYF.

This clone came up a few times. This chain links TRBV6-6 with TRBJ1-1; D is ambiguous. This CDR3 spans 14 amino acids. The V and J ends lost 6 bases and 4 bases respectively, with 15 bases between them. Germline CDR1 reads MNHNY; CDR2 reads SVGAGI (reference sequence). The CDR3 DNA sequence: TGTGCCAGCAGAAAGAATATGGCGAGCACTGAAGCTTTCTTT. This translates into CASRKNMASTEAFF.

The chain recombines TRBV27 with TRBJ2-7, with 10 nucleotides matching TRBD1. The CDR3 has 16 amino acids. Germline values: CDR1 MNHEY, CDR2 SMNVEV (reference sequence). J gave up 2 bases and V 0 bases, and 4 bases lay outside the gene matches. CDR3 amino acids: CASSLSPTGGPYEQYF. The CDR3 nucleotides read TGTGCCAGCAGTTTATCGCCGACAGGGGGCCCCTACGAGCAGTACTTC.

The chain has TRBV2 and TRBJ1-6, with D unresolved. CDR1 and CDR2 from the germline V gene are SNHLY and FYNNEI. The CDR3 extends over 17 amino acids. V shed 1 base and J shed 0 bases, with 10 bases lying between them. This CDR3 is CASSEVGTSSYNSPLHF. Written as DNA, the CDR3 is TGTGCCAGCAGTGAAGTCGGCACGAGCTCCTATAATTCACCCCTCCACTTT.

The CDR3 reads CASSSDGNQPQHF. In nucleotides, the CDR3 is TGTGCCAGCAGCTCCGACGGGAATCAGCCCCAGCATTTT. The rearrangement links TRBV7-8 to TRBJ1-5; D is ambiguous. CDR1 and CDR2 (germline): SGHVS, FQNEAQ. Trimming shortened V by 4 bases and J by 4 bases, and 8 bases separated the two germline ends. CDR3 length: 13 amino acids.

This sequence joins TRBV5-1 and TRBJ2-5; tentative D call: TRBD1 (5 bases). The length of the CDR3 is 14 residues. V lost 2 bases to trimming and J lost 2 bases, with 10 bases between them. Germline lookup yields CDR1 SGHRS and CDR2 YFSETQ. CDR3 sequence reads: CASSLAGWQETQYF. CDR3 sequence (DNA): TGCGCCAGCAGCTTAGCAGGGTGGCAAGAGACCCAGTACTTC.

The rearrangement joins TRBV4-3 to TRBJ1-2, with D possibly TRBD1 on 6 matching bases. Trimming pared 0 bases from V and 7 bases from J, leaving 12 bases between. CDR1 and CDR2 (germline): LGHNA, YSLEER. The CDR3 contains 14 residues. CDR3: CASSQDLGAGGYTF. The CDR3 bases are TGCGCCAGCAGCCAAGATCTGGGGGCGGGTGGCTACACCTTC.

This chain connects TRBV7-9 to TRBJ2-7; a possible D gene is TRBD1 (5 bases). The germline V gene encodes CDR1 SEHNR and CDR2 FQNEAQ (reference sequence). The V and J ends lost 5 bases and 1 base respectively, with 9 bases between them. The CDR3 covers 13 residues. The DNA for the CDR3 is TGTGCCAGCAGCCGAGACAGATCCTACGAGCAGTACTTC. Translated: CASSRDRSYEQYF.

CDR3 in amino acids: CASSRWGQGGGKNIQYF. The CDR3 bases are TGTGCCAGCAGCCGTTGGGGGCAGGGAGGCGGCAAAAACATTCAGTACTTC. This chain joins TRBV7-9 and TRBJ2-4; D may be TRBD1 or TRBD2 (6 bases each). CDR1 is SEHNR, CDR2 FQNEAQ, per germline (reference sequence). V was shortened by 5 bases and J by 3 bases, with 20 bases between the two germline ends. CDR3 length equals 17 residues. Complete variable domain (other parts from reference TRBV7-9 and TRBJ2-4): DTGVSQNPRHKITKRGQNVTFRCDPISEHNRLYWYRQTLGQGPEFLTYFQNEAQLEKSRLLSDRFSAERPKGSFSTLEIQRTEQGDSAMYLCASSRWGQGGGKNIQYFGAGTRLSVL.

The chain employs TRBV5-1 and TRBJ1-2, with TRBD1 matching over 9 bases. The CDR3 is 16 residues long. V lost 4 bases and J lost 8; bases outside the gene matches: 15. Per germline, CDR1 SGHRS and CDR2 YFSETQ. In DNA, the CDR3 is TGCGCCAGCAGCCCGCAGAACCGACAGGGGGTAGAAGGCTACACCTTC. It translates to CASSPQNRQGVEGYTF.

The chain carries TRBV9 and TRBJ1-5; 7 bases map to TRBD1. The V and J ends lost 3 bases and 7 bases, in that order; junction bases with no gene match: 13. This CDR3 is 16 amino acids long. Germline CDR1 is SGDLS and CDR2 is YYNGEE. The CDR3 DNA sequence: TGTGCCAGCAGCGAGGGGGCTTGGCCCTCGGAACAGCCCCAGCATTTT. Translating gives CASSEGAWPSEQPQHF.